Following are 5 T cell receptor beta chains from one sample sequenced in a study of regulatory T cells in long-lasting Graves disease. Time point specified: newly diagnosed GD, antithyroid drugs for less than 3 months. From PBMCs, RNA was extracted and then used to make the TCR library. Building the TCR beta libraries relied on iRepertoire HTBI primers, and CDR3 regions underwent Arm-PCR. A single record per CDR3 protein comes from TCRdb applying MiXCR to the multiplex PCR reads. The sample consists of over 300,000 distinct CDR3 sequences, around 15% of them appearing once. Source: peripheral blood mononuclear cells (PBMCs), taken at new diagnosis, from a patient treated with antithyroid drugs. The receptors stem from a female donor with Graves disease.

Ten or more counts support this clonotype. The chain is built from TRBV12-3 or TRBV12-4 and TRBJ1-6; TRBD1 matches 7 bases. V was pared by 2 bases and J by 5 bases, with 9 bases of the junction left unmatched. The CDR3 consists of 17 residues. The CDR3 region has the DNA TGTGCCAGCAGTTTAAGGGTTGGGGACAGAGATAATTCACCCCTCCACTTT. Protein: CASSLRVGDRDNSPLHF.

CDR3 residues: CAWRSAGSSDTQYF. The CDR3 bases are TGTGCCTGGAGGTCGGCCGGGAGTTCAGATACGCAGTATTTT. V and J are TRBV30 and TRBJ2-3; TRBD2 is a possible D gene (6 bases). V lost 3 bases to trimming and J lost 4 bases, with 14 bases between them. The CDR3 loop spans 14 amino acids. Germline assignment: CDR1 GTSNPN and CDR2 SVGIG (reference sequence).

The chain is built from TRBV10-3 and TRBJ1-1; 12 nucleotides align to TRBD1. Germline lookup yields CDR1 ENHRY and CDR2 SYGVKD. Trimming removed 7 bases from V and 5 bases from J; junction bases left unmatched: 5. This CDR3 comprises 14 residues. CDR3 DNA: TGTGCCATCACCGGGACAGGGGGCGATACTGAAGCTTTCTTT. This codes for CAITGTGGDTEAFF.

This clonotype was counted many times. The J gene is TRBJ2-5, the V gene TRBV3-1, with 11 bases fitting TRBD2. Germline assignment: CDR1 LGHDT and CDR2 YNNKEL (reference sequence). Trimming took 4 bases from V and 5 from J; bases not matched to a gene: 6. CDR3 length: 15 amino acids. This CDR3 reads CASSLTLAGGETQYF. In nucleotides, the CDR3 is TGTGCCAGCAGCCTCACGTTAGCGGGGGGGGAGACCCAGTACTTC.

The chain carries TRBV4-2 and TRBJ1-1; 8 positions agree with TRBD1. Trimming at V came to 1 base and at J to 7 bases, leaving 8 bases not matched to a gene. The CDR3 sequence is 15 residues long. Germline CDR1 and CDR2: LGHNA and YNFKEQ. The CDR3 region has the DNA TGTGCCAGCAGCCAAGGTGCAGGGGGCCAAGGTGAAGCTTTCTTT. This translates into CASSQGAGGQGEAFF.